The clone carrying this T cell receptor beta chain was found a few times. The antigen is unknown. This CDR3 region has 14 residues. From germline, CDR1 is MDHEN and CDR2 SYDVKM. V lost 4 bases and J lost 8, with 17 bases in between. These data are taken from a study of T cells in Graves' hyperthyroidism and ophthalmopathy. Study-level results: Stable hyperthyroidism was separated from ophthalmopathy by a model based on 13 V-J features. Model-based prediction identified ophthalmopathy a median 6.5 months prior to its onset.

Template material for amplifying TCR beta CDR3 regions consisted of RNA transcripts. RT-PCR in the first round (using the HTBI primer set) targeted the TCR CDR3. TCRdb reprocessed the multiplex PCR reads with MiXCR, giving one entry per CDR3 protein. The sample holds 500,000 or so distinct CDR3 sequences; roughly a sixth are singletons and the top ten take approximately 16%. Each ophthalmopathy patient scored at least 3 on the Clinical Activity Score and at least 4 on NOSPECS grade, with duration under 3 months. Pregnant or lactating patients were excluded, as were those with uncontrolled infection or other autoimmune disease.

The sequence was collected from a woman younger than 30 with Graves' ophthalmopathy. The V and J genes are TRBV28 and TRBJ1-2; no firm D call. The material sequenced was blood. The CDR3 sequence: CASSSAAVSKGYTF. CDR3 nucleotides: TGTGCCAGCAGTTCGGCGGCAGTCTCTAAAGGCTACACCTTC.